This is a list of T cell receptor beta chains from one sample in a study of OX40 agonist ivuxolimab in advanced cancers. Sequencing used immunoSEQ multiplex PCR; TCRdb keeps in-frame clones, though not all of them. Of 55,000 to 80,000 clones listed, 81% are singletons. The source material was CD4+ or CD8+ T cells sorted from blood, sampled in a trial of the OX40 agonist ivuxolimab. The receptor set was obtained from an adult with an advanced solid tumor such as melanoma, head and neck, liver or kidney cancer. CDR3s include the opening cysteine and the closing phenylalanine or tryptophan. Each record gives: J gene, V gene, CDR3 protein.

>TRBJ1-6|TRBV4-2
CASSQETLTYNSPLHF
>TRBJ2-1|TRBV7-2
CASSTLTGINEQFF
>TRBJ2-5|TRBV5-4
CASSLSSEQGKETQYF
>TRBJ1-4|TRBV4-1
CASSRARQATNEKLFF
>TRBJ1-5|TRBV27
CASSSLTGSNQPQHF
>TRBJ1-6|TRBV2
CATRPTTTGSPLHF
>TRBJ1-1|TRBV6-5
CASIGPGEAFF
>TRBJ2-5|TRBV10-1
CASSELGKETQYF
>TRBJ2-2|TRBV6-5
CASSGGTGELFF
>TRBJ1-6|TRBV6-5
CASTPGQGPLHF
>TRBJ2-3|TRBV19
CASSLLAGSTDTQYF
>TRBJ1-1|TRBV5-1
CASSLTTGDTEAFF
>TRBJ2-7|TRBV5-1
CASRRGTGASEQYF
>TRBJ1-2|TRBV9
CASSVETGSYGYTF
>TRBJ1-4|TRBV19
CATRTGTGANEKLFF
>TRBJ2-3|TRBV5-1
CASSFLGQPTDTQYF
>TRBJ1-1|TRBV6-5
CASSRDGKNTEAFF
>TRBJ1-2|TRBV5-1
CASSFSGTDYGYTF
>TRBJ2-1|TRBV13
CASSPYENEQFF
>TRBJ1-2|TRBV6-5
CASSGGNVHYTF
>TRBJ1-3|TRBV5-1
CASSRAAPGPGNTIYF
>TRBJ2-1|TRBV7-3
CASSWEGLAGLNEQFF
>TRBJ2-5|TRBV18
CASSPAMGQETQYF
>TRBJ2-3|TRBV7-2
CASSSDRTDTQYF
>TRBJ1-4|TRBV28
CASNIQGAREEKLFF
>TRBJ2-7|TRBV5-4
CASSTYRSSEQYF
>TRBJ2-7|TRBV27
CASSLSFPGDEQYF
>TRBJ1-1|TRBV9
CASSVSWTNTEAFF
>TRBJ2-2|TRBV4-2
CASSFGPGGPDTGELFF
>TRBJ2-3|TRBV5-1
CASRESSGGRADTQYF
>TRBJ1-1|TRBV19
CASSRGYTEAFF
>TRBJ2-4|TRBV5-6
CASSPGGQENIQYF
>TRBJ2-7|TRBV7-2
CASSYDSSGGYEQYF
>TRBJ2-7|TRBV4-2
CASSHGLAGGIDEQYF
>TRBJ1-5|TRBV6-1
CASSERRVSPQHF
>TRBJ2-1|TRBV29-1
CSAPGQGLSNEQFF
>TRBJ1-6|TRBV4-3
CASSQEGSPSPLHF
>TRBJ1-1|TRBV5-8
CASSPQGLNTEAFF
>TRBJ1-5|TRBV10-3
CATGGSLGAEGNQPQHF
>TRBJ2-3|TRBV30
CAYGTDTQYF
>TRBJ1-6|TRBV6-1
CASSKPGQGSSPLHF
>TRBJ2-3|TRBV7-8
CASSSGGRADTQYF
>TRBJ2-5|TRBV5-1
CASSLAVGVETQYF
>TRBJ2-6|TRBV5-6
CASSFRQGSNSGANVLTF
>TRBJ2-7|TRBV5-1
CASRPRGETYEQYF
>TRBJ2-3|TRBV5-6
CASSFRLQALGDTQYF
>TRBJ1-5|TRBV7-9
CASSSTGGNQPQHF
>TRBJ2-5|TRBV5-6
CASSLVWSPETQYF
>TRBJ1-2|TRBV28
CASSFSGQSGGYTF
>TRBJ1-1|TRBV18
CASSRGRQGQNTEAFF